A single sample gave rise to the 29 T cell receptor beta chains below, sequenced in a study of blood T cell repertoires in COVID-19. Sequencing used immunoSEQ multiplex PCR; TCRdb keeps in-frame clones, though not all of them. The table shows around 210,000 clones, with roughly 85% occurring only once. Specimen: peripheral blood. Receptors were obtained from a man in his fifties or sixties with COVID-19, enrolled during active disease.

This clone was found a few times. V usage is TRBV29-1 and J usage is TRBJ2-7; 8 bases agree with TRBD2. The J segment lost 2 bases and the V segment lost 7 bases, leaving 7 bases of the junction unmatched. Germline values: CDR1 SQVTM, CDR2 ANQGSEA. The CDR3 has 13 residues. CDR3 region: CSATGGSTYEQYF. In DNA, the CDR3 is TGCAGCGCTACGGGAGGGAGTACCTACGAGCAGTACTTC.

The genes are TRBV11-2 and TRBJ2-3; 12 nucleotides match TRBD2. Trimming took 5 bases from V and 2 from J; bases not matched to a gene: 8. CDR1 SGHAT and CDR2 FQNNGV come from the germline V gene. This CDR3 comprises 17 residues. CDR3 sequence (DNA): TGTGCCAGCAGCATGACACTAGCGGGGGGCCCCACAGATACGCAGTATTTT. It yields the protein CASSMTLAGGPTDTQYF.

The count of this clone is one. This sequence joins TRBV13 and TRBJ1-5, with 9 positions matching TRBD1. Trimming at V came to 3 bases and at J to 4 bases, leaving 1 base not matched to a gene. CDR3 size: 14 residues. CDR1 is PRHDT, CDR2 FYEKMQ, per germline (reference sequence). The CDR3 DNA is TGTGCCAGCAGCTTGGGACAGGGAAATCAGCCCCAGCATTTT. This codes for CASSLGQGNQPQHF.

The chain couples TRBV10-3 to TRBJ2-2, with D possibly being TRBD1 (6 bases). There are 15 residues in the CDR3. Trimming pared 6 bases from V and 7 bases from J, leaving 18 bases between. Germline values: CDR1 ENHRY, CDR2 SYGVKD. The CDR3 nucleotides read TGTGCCATCAGCCCCTCGGACAGACGTTTCGGGGAGCTGTTTTTT. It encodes CAISPSDRRFGELFF.

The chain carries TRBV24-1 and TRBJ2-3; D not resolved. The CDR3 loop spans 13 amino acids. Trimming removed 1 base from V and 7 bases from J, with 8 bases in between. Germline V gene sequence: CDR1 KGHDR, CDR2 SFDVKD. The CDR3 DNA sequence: TGTGCCACCAGTGATTTTGGCAGTTATACGCAGTATTTT. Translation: CATSDFGSYTQYF.

As DNA, the CDR3 is TGTGCCAGTAGTATCCGGACTAGCGGTCCCGCTCAGTACTTC. It yields the protein CASSIRTSGPAQYF. The rearrangement links TRBV19 to TRBJ2-4; TRBD2 matches at 10 bases. V lost 3 bases to trimming and J lost 12 bases; unmatched junction nucleotides: 8. The germline gives CDR1 LNHDA, CDR2 SQIVND (reference sequence). The CDR3 is made up of 14 amino acids.

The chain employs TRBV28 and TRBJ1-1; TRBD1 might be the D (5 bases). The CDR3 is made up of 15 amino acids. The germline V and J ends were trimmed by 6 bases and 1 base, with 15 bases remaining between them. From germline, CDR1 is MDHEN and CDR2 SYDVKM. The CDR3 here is CASRPAWGWNTEAFF. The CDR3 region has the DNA TGTGCCAGCAGGCCCGCTTGGGGCTGGAACACTGAAGCTTTCTTT.

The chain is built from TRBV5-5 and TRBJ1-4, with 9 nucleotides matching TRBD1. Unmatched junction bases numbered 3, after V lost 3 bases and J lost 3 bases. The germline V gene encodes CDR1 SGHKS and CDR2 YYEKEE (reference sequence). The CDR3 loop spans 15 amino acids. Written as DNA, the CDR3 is TGTGCCAGCAGCTGGGGACAGGGACCTAATGAAAAACTGTTTTTT. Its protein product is CASSWGQGPNEKLFF.

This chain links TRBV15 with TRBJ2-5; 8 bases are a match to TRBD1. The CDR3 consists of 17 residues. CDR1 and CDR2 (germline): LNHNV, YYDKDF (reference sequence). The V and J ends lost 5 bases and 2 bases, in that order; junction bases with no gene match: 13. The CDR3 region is CATSERTGNPLQETQYF. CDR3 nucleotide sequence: TGTGCCACCAGCGAACGGACAGGGAATCCCCTACAAGAGACCCAGTACTTC.

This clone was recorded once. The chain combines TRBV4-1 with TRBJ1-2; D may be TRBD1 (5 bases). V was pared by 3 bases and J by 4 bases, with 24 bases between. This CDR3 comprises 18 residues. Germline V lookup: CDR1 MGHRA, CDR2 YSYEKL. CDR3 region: CASSQSQPGTQAGYGYTF. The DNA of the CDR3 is TGCGCCAGCAGCCAGAGTCAACCCGGGACCCAAGCGGGCTATGGCTACACCTTC.

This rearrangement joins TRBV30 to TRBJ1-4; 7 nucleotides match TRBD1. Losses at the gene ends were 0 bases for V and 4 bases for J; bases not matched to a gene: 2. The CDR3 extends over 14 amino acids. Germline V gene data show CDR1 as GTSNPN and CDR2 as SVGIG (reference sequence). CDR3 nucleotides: TGTGCCTGGAGTGTGGACAGGATTAATGAAAAACTGTTTTTT. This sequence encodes CAWSVDRINEKLFF.

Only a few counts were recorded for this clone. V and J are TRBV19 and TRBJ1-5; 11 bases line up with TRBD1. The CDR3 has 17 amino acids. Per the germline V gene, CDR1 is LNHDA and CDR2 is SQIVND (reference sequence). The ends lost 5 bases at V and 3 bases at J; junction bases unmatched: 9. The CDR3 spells CASSRRTGGMINQPQHF. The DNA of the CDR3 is TGTGCCAGTAGTCGACGGACAGGGGGCATGATCAATCAGCCCCAGCATTTT.

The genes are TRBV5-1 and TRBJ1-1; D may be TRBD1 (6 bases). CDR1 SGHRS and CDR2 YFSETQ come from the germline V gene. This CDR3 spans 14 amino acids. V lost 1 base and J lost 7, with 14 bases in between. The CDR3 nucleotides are TGCGCCAGCAGCTTGAACACAGGGCAGGGTGAAGCTTTCTTT. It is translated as CASSLNTGQGEAFF.

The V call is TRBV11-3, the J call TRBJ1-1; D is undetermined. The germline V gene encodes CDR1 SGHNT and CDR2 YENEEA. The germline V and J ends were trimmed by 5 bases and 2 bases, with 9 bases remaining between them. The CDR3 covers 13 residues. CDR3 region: CASSVGLNTEAFF. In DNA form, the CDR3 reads TGTGCCAGCAGCGTAGGACTCAACACTGAAGCTTTCTTT. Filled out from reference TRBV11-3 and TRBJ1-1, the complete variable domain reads EAGVVQSPRYKIIEKKQPVAFWCNPISGHNTLYWYLQNLGQGPELLIRYENEEAVDDSQLPKDRFSAERLKGVDSTLKIQPAELGDSAVYLCASSVGLNTEAFFGQGTRLTVV.

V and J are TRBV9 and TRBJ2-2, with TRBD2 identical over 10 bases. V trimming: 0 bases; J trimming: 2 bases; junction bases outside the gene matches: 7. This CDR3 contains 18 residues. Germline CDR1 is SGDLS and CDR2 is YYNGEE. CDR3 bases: TGTGCCAGCAGCGTAGCTGTAGCGGGGGGCCCAAACACCGGGGAGCTGTTTTTT. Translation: CASSVAVAGGPNTGELFF.

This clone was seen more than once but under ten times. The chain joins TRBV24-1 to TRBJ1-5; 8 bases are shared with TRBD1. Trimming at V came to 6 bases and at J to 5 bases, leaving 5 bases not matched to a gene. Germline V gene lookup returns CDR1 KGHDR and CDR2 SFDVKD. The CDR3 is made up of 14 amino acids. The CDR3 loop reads CATSPQGAYQPQHF. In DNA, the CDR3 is TGTGCCACCAGTCCCCAGGGGGCTTATCAGCCCCAGCATTTT.

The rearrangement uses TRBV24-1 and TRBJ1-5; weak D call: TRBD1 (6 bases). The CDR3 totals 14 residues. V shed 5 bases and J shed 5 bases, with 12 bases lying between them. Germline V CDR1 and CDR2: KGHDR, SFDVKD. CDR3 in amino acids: CATSGTQGYQPQHF. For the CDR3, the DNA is TGTGCCACCAGTGGAACACAGGGTTATCAGCCCCAGCATTTT.

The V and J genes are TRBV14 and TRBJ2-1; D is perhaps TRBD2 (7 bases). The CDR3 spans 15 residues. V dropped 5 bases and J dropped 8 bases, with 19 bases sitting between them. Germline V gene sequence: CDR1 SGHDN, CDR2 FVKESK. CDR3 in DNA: TGTGCCAGCAGCTCTTGGCTTGGCGGGGGCGATGAGCAGTTCTTC. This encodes CASSSWLGGGDEQFF.

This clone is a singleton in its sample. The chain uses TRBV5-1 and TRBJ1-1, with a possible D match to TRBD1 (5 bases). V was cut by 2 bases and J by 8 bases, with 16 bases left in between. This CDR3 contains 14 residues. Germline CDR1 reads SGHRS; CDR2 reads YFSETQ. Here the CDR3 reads CASSLNPGQTEAFF. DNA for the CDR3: TGCGCCAGCAGCTTAAACCCCGGACAAACGGAAGCTTTCTTT.

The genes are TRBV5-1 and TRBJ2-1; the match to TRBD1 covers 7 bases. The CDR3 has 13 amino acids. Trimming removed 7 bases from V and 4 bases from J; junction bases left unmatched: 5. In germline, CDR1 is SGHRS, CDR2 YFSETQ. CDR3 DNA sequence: TGCGCCAGCGGACAGACAGGGTACAATGAGCAGTTCTTC. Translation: CASGQTGYNEQFF.

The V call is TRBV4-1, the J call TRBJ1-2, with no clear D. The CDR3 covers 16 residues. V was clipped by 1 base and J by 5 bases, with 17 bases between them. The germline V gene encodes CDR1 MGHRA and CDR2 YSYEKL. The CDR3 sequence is CASSQVRRFSVYGYTF. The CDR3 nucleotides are TGCGCCAGCAGCCAAGTTAGGCGGTTCTCCGTATATGGCTACACCTTC.

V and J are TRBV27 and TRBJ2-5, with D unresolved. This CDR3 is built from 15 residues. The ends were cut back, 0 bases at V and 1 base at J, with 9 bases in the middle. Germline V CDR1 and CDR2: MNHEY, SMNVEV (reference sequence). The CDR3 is CASSLSGRPQETQYF. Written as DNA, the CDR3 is TGTGCCAGCAGTTTATCGGGCAGACCCCAAGAGACCCAGTACTTC.

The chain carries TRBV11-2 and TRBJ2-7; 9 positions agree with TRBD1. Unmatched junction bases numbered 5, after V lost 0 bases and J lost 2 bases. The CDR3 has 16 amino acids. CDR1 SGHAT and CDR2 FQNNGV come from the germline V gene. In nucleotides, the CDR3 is TGTGCCAGCAGCTTAGAACGGGACAGGGTAACCTACGAGCAGTACTTC. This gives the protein CASSLERDRVTYEQYF.

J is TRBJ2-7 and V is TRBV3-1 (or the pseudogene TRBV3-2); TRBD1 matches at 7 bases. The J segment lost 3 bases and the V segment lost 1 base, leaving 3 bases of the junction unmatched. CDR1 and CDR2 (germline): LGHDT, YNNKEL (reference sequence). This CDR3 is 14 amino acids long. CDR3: CASSQGRGLYEQYF. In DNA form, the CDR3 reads TGTGCCAGCAGCCAAGGTAGGGGGCTCTACGAGCAGTACTTC.

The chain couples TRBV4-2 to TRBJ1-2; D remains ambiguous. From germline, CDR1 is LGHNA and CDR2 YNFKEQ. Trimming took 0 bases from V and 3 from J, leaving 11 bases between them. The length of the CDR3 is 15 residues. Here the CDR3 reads CASSQDRARDYGYTF. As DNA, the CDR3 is TGTGCCAGCAGCCAAGATCGAGCCCGGGACTATGGCTACACCTTC.

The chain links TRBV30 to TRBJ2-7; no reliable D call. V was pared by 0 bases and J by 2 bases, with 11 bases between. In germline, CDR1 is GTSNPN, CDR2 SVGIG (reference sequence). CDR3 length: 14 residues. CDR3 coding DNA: TGTGCCTGGAGTGTACCCAGGCTCACCTACGAGCAGTACTTC. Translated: CAWSVPRLTYEQYF.

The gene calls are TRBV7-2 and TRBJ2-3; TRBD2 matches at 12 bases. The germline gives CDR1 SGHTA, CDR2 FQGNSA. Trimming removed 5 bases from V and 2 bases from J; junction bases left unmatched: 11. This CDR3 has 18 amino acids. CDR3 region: CASSPGIRLAGDTDTQYF. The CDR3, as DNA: TGTGCCAGCAGCCCGGGGATTCGACTAGCGGGGGACACAGATACGCAGTATTTT.

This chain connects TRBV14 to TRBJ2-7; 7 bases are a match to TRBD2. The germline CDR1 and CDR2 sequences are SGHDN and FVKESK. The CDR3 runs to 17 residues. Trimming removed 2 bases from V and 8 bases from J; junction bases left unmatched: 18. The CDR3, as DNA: TGTGCCAGCAGCCAATACTCTAGCGGAAACGCTCTACGAAAGCAGTACTTC. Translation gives CASSQYSSGNALRKQYF.

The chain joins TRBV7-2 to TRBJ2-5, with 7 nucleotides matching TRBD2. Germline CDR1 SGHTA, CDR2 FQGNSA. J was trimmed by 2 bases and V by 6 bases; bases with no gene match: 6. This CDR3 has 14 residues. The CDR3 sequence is CASSYQGGQETQYF. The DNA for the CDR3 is TGTGCCAGCAGTTATCAGGGAGGGCAAGAGACCCAGTACTTC.